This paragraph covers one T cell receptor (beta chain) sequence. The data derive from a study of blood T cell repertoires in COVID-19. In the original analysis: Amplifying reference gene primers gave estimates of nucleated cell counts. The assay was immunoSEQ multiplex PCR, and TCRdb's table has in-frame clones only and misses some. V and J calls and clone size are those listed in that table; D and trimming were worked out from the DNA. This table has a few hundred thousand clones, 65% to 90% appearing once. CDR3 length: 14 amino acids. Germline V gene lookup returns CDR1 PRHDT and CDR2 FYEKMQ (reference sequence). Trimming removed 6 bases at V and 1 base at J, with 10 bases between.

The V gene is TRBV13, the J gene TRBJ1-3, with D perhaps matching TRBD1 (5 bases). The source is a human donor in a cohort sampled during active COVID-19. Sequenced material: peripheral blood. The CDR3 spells CASSFGGSGNTIYF. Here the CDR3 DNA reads TGTGCCAGCAGTTTCGGGGGATCTGGAAACACCATATATTTT.